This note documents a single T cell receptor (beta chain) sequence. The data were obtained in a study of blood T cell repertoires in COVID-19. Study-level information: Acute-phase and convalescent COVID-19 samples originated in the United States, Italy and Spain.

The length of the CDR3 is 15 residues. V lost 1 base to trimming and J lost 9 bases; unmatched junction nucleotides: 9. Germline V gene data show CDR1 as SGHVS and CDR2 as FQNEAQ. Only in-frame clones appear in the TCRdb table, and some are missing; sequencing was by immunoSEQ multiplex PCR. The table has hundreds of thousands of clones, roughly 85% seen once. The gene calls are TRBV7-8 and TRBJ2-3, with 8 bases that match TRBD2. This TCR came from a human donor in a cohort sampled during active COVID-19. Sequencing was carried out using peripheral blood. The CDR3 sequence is CASSLERGGIGTQYF. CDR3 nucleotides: TGTGCCAGCAGCTTAGAACGGGGGGGGATCGGGACGCAGTATTTT.